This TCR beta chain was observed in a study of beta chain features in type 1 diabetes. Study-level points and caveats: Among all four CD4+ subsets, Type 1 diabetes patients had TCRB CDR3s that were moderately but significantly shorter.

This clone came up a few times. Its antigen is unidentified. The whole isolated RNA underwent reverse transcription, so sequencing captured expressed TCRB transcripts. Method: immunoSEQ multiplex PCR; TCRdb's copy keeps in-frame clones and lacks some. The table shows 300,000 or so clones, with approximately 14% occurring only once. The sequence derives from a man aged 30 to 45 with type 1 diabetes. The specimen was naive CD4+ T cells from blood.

This CDR3 is CSVGGSRDKSSYEQYF. Written as DNA, the CDR3 is TGCAGCGTTGGTGGTTCCCGGGACAAGAGCTCCTACGAGCAGTACTTC. The chain recombines TRBV29-1 with TRBJ2-7, with D tentatively TRBD1 (6 bases). This CDR3 has 16 amino acids. The V gene's germline CDR1 is SQVTM and CDR2 ANQGSEA. The V end lost 4 bases, the J end lost 0 bases, and 19 bases lay between the germline ends.